This T cell receptor beta chain stems from a study of T cells in localized non-small cell lung cancer. Findings and limits, study-wide: Blood T cell density predicted longer survival; adjacent-lung clonality, shorter. Adjacent lung was found to contain a median about 62 of the top 100 tumor clones. Sequencing involved a lone tumor region, leaving heterogeneity possible. Among the tissues sampled, uninvolved adjacent lung had the highest T cell clonality, above tumor.

Assay: immunoSEQ multiplex PCR; the TCRdb copy retains only in-frame clones and omits some. The profile covers roughly 53,000 clones, with roughly 88% appearing a single time and 15% to 20% taken by the ten largest. Concerning this clone itself: Its specificity is not known.

V was shortened by 5 bases and J by 5 bases, with 13 bases between the two germline ends. The germline V gene encodes CDR1 SGHNT and CDR2 YENEEA. The CDR3 has 13 amino acids. The sample here was peripheral blood mononuclear cells, taken before any cancer treatment. The clonotype comes from a man aged 40 to 69 with stage III lung adenocarcinoma. The rearrangement joins TRBV11-3 to TRBJ2-7; tentative D call: TRBD2 (5 bases). The DNA for the CDR3 is TGTGCCAGCAGCGCCCGGGAACGCCACGAGCAGTACTTC. It encodes CASSARERHEQYF.